This T cell receptor (beta chain) derives from a study of blood T cell repertoires in COVID-19. In the study overall: The analysed material was cDNA or gDNA that came from T cells, B-cell-depleted T cells, or PBMCs.

Authors' processing steps: Amplifying reference gene primers gave estimates of nucleated cell counts. Sequencing used immunoSEQ multiplex PCR; TCRdb keeps in-frame clones, though not all of them. The V and J calls and clone size are taken from that table; D and trimming were inferred from the DNA. The data show around 110,000 clones, about 89% seen once. CDR1 SGDLS and CDR2 YYNGEE come from the germline V gene. Trimming cost V 3 bases and J 4 bases; bases outside gene matches: 6. This CDR3 contains 15 residues. The chain is built from TRBV9 and TRBJ2-1, with 8 bases aligning to TRBD2. Sequencing was carried out using peripheral blood. This receptor was obtained from a man in his forties or fifties with active or convalescent COVID-19. CDR3 coding DNA: TGTGCCAGCAGCGCCGGGACTAGTTTTTACAATGAGCAGTTCTTC. Translation: CASSAGTSFYNEQFF.